This entry concerns a single T cell receptor (beta chain). The antigen remains undetermined. This CDR3 is built from 15 residues. The entry originates in a study of multiple sclerosis patients with progressive multifocal leukoencephalopathy. General study results and limits: Expanded clones at PML onset predated and persisted through natalizumab therapy.

This sample's time point: time of PML onset. At PML onset, T3 blood samples were taken. Clones were read by immunoSEQ multiplex PCR, and TCRdb kept only the in-frame ones, dropping some. The sample holds approximately 29,000 clones, 85% to 90% seen once. The input for sequencing was PBMCs, taken from a patient treated with natalizumab. The receptor was derived from a woman between 25 and 40 years old with progressive multifocal leukoencephalopathy. The V call is TRBV21-1, the J call TRBJ1-1; TRBD1, as called in the table, went unchecked against the DNA. TRBV21-1 is a pseudogene locus. CDR3 sequence reads: CASSAGQGKISEAFF. DNA of the CDR3: TGTGCCAGCAGCGCCGGACAGGGGAAGATCTCTGAAGCTTTCTTT.